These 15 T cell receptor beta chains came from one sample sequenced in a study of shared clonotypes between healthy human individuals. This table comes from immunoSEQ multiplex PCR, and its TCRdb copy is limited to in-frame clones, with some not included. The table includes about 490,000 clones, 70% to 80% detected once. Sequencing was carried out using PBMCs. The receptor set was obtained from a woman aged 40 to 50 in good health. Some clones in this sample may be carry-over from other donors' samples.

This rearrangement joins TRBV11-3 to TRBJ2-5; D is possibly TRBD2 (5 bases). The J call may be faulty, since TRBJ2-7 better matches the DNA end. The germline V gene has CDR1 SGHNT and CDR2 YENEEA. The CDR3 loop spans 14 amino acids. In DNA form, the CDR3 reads TGTGCCAGCAGCTCAACGACTAACTCCTACGAGCAGTACTTC. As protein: CASSSTTNSYEQYF.

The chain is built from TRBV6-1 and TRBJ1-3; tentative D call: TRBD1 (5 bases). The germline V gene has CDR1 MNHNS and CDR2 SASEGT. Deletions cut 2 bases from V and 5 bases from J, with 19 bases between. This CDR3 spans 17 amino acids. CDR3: CASSEYRGGVGRNTIYF. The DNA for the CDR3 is TGTGCCAGCAGTGAATATAGGGGAGGCGTCGGACGAAACACCATATATTTT.

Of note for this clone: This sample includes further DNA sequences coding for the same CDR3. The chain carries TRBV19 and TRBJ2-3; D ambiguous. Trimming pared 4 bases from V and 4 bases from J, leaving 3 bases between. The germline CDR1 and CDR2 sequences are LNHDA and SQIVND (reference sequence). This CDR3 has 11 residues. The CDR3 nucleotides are TGTGCCAGTAGTAGTGCAGATACGCAGTATTTT. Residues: CASSSADTQYF.

The CDR3 is CASSLIAGAYEQYF. The CDR3 bases are TGCGCCAGCAGCTTGATAGCGGGCGCCTACGAGCAGTACTTC. The chain carries TRBV5-1 and TRBJ2-7; TRBD2 matches at 7 bases. The CDR3 totals 14 residues. V trimming: 1 base; J trimming: 2 bases; junction bases outside the gene matches: 3. Germline CDR1 is SGHRS and CDR2 is YFSETQ.

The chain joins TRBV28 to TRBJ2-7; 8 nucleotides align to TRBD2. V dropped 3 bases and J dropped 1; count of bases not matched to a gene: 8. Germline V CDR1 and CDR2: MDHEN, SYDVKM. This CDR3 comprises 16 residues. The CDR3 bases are TGTGCCAGCAGTTTGTTAAAACTAGCGGTTTCCTACGAGCAGTACTTC. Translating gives CASSLLKLAVSYEQYF.

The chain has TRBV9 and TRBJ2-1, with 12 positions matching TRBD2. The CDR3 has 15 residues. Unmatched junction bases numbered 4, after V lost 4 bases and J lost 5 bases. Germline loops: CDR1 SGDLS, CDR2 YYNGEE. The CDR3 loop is CASSTLAGGDNEQFF. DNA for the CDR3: TGTGCCAGCAGCACGCTAGCGGGAGGGGACAATGAGCAGTTCTTC.

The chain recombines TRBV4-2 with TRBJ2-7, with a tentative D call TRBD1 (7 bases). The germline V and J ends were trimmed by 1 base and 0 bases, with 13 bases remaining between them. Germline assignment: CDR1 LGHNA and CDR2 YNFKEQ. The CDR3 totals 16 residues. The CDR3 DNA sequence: TGTGCCAGCAGCCAAGGGGCAGGGGGGAGCTCCTACGAGCAGTACTTC. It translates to CASSQGAGGSSYEQYF.

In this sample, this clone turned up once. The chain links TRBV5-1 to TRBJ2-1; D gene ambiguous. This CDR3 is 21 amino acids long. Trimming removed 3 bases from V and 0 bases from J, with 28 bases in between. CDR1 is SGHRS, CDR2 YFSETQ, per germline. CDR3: CASSSSSFSPPDLRSYNEQFF. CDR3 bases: TGCGCCAGCAGCTCGTCCTCCTTTTCCCCCCCGGATCTCCGCTCCTACAATGAGCAGTTCTTC.

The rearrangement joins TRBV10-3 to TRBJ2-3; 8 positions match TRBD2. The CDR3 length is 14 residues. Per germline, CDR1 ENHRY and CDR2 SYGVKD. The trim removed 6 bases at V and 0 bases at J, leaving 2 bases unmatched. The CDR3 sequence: CAIRTSVSTDTQYF. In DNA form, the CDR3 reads TGTGCCATCAGGACTAGCGTAAGCACAGATACGCAGTATTTT.

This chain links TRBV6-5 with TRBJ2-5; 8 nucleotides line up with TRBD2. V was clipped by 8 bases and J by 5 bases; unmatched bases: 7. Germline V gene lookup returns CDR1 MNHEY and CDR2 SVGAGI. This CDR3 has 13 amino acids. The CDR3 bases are TGTGCCAGCTCTTCGGGAGGGCCCGAGACCCAGTACTTC. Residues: CASSSGGPETQYF.

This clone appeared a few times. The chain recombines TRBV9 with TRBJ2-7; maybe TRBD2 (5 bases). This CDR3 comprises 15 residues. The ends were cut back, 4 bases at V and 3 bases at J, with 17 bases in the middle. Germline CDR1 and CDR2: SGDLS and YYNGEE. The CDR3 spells CASSPSGSRVYEQYF. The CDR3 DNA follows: TGTGCCAGCAGCCCGAGCGGATCTAGGGTCTACGAGCAGTACTTC.

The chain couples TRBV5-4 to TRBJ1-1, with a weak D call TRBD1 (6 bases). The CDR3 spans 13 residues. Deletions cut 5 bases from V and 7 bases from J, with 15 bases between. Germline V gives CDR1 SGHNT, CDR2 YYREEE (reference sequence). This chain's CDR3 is CASRPTGSREAFF. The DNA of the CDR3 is TGTGCCAGCAGACCGACAGGAAGTCGTGAAGCTTTCTTT.

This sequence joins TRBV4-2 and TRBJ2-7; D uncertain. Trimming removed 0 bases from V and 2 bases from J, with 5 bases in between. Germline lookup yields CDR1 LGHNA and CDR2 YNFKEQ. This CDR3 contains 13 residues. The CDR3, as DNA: TGTGCCAGCAGCCAAGACAGAGCCTACGAGCAGTACTTC. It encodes CASSQDRAYEQYF.

Here the CDR3 reads CASRKGLAEVGELFF. The CDR3 DNA reads TGTGCCAGCAGAAAAGGACTAGCTGAGGTCGGGGAGCTGTTTTTT. This chain links TRBV7-9 with TRBJ2-2; 8 nucleotides match TRBD2. Germline CDR1 and CDR2: SEHNR and FQNEAQ (reference sequence). Trimming at V came to 6 bases and at J to 7 bases, leaving 10 bases not matched to a gene. The CDR3 is 15 residues long.

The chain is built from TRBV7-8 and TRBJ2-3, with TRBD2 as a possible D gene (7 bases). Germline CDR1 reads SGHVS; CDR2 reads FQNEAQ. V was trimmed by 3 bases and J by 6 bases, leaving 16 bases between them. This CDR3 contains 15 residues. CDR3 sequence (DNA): TGTGCCAGCAGCTTGGTCAGGGGACTATTGGATACGCAGTATTTT. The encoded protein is CASSLVRGLLDTQYF.